The rows below give T cell receptor beta chains drawn from one sample of a study of blood T cell repertoires in COVID-19. Measured with immunoSEQ multiplex PCR; TCRdb has only the in-frame clones, and not every one. Of about 160,000 clones in the sample, over 70% were seen once. Sequenced: peripheral blood. These receptors were collected from a woman older than 75 with active or convalescent COVID-19. Each CDR3 is given without its conserved first and last residue. Each record gives: CDR3 protein, D gene, J gene, V gene, clone size. The D gene is left open where the match is weak. Some rows have no size entry. The others give once, few or many, or a class for an expanded clone.

ASSEWGGAGGELF | . | TRBJ2-2 | TRBV6-1 | .
ASSQDPPGGAGEKLF | . | TRBJ1-4 | TRBV3-1/TRBV3-2 | .
ASSPGGYHSGEQF | . | TRBJ2-1 | TRBV3-1/TRBV3-2 | few
ASSLATSGVRRGTGELF | TRBD2 | TRBJ2-2 | TRBV5-1 | .
ASSLERSAGTEAF | . | TRBJ1-1 | TRBV7-2 | few
ASSLAGGTGSNQPQH | . | TRBJ1-5 | TRBV7-8 | .
ASTGGGQGASGYT | TRBD1 | TRBJ1-2 | TRBV9 | .
ASSRDRSSYEQY | . | TRBJ2-7 | TRBV7-2 | .
ASSQSRMTGANYGYT | TRBD1 | TRBJ1-2 | TRBV4-2 | few
ASSAGQGMTGELF | TRBD1 | TRBJ2-2 | TRBV5-4 | .
ASSRTGVNTEAF | TRBD1 | TRBJ1-1 | TRBV4-1 | .
ASSRQGAPNTGELF | TRBD1 | TRBJ2-2 | TRBV6-2/TRBV6-3 | .
ASSWRTSGGSEQF | TRBD2 | TRBJ2-1 | TRBV6-2/TRBV6-3 | .
ASSQDLGSYSPLH | . | TRBJ1-6 | TRBV4-3 | .
ASSLSMRGQQFTEAF | TRBD1 | TRBJ1-1 | TRBV27 | .
AISAGDYSNQPQH | . | TRBJ1-5 | TRBV10-3 | few
ASSQGLAGPGY | TRBD2 | TRBJ2-7 | TRBV3-1/TRBV3-2 | few
ASSRDRANTEAF | TRBD1 | TRBJ1-1 | TRBV7-2 | .
ASRPDRGTNYGYT | TRBD1 | TRBJ1-2 | TRBV6-5 | few
ASSQGQGWQTQY | . | TRBJ2-5 | TRBV3-1/TRBV3-2 | once
SASKSSGVYEQY | TRBD2 | TRBJ2-7 | TRBV20-1 | .
ASATALNTEAF | . | TRBJ1-1 | TRBV10-1 | .
ASSFSGGARETQY | TRBD2 | TRBJ2-5 | TRBV5-1 | .
ASSGPGTVRNTEAF | TRBD1 | TRBJ1-1 | TRBV6-1 | .
ASSYEGQWGYGYT | TRBD1 | TRBJ1-2 | TRBV6-2/TRBV6-3 | .
ASSLTQQGALGYGYT | TRBD1 | TRBJ1-2 | TRBV5-1 | .
AISESIPSGGYEQY | TRBD2 | TRBJ2-7 | TRBV10-3 | .
ASRSEAYGYT | . | TRBJ1-2 | TRBV5-6 | .
ASSLGSNQPQH | . | TRBJ1-5 | TRBV12-3/TRBV12-4 | .
ASSLAGQFSTDTQY | . | TRBJ2-3 | TRBV7-2 | .
ASSQARGSGGAF | . | TRBJ1-1 | TRBV14 | few
ASSIVGLFSNQPQH | . | TRBJ1-5 | TRBV19 | many
ASKKGSGSYEQY | . | TRBJ2-7 | TRBV6-6 | .
AITPGDREAF | TRBD1 | TRBJ1-1 | TRBV10-3 | once
ASSVVAGVGSPLH | . | TRBJ1-6 | TRBV9 | few
ASSMGQEYTEAF | TRBD1 | TRBJ1-1 | TRBV19 | .
ASSPSQVPYNEQF | . | TRBJ2-1 | TRBV18 | .
ASTDRVSNQPQH | TRBD1 | TRBJ1-5 | TRBV19 | few
ASSKGGVKTQY | . | TRBJ2-5 | TRBV21-1 | .
ASSYSNRPYEAF | . | TRBJ1-1 | TRBV6-5 | .
ASTLGQQNTEAF | TRBD1 | TRBJ1-1 | TRBV2 | .
ASSVAGSGNTIY | . | TRBJ1-3 | TRBV9 | .
ASSLMGHALNTEAF | . | TRBJ1-1 | TRBV28 | once
ASSLSLGPESDTQY | . | TRBJ2-3 | TRBV18 | .
ASSTDRGRRNTIY | TRBD1 | TRBJ1-3 | TRBV7-8 | few
AISGDRAFDEQY | TRBD1 | TRBJ2-7 | TRBV10-3 | .
ASSPLAGGQLEQF | TRBD2 | TRBJ2-1 | TRBV18 | .
ASSQDRDRGPFTDTQY | TRBD1 | TRBJ2-3 | TRBV4-1 | .
ASSSTGTGHEKLF | TRBD1 | TRBJ1-4 | TRBV28 | .
ASSYSPGTNSPLH | . | TRBJ1-6 | TRBV6-5 | .
SVEGGNEQF | . | TRBJ2-1 | TRBV29-1 | .
ASSPLRGQVDTQY | TRBD1 | TRBJ2-3 | TRBV6-5 | .
ASSQGSGGDGYT | TRBD1 | TRBJ1-2 | TRBV14 | .
ASRNDRGLSTEAF | TRBD1 | TRBJ1-1 | TRBV2 | .
ASSGGREQPQH | . | TRBJ1-5 | TRBV18 | .
ASNRGAGGYGYT | TRBD1 | TRBJ1-2 | TRBV6-5 | .
ASSQDKRLNTEAF | . | TRBJ1-1 | TRBV3-1/TRBV3-2 | .
ASSYRGGEYEQY | TRBD2 | TRBJ2-7 | TRBV7-2 | .
ASSLTGDSGYT | TRBD1 | TRBJ1-2 | TRBV6-5 | .